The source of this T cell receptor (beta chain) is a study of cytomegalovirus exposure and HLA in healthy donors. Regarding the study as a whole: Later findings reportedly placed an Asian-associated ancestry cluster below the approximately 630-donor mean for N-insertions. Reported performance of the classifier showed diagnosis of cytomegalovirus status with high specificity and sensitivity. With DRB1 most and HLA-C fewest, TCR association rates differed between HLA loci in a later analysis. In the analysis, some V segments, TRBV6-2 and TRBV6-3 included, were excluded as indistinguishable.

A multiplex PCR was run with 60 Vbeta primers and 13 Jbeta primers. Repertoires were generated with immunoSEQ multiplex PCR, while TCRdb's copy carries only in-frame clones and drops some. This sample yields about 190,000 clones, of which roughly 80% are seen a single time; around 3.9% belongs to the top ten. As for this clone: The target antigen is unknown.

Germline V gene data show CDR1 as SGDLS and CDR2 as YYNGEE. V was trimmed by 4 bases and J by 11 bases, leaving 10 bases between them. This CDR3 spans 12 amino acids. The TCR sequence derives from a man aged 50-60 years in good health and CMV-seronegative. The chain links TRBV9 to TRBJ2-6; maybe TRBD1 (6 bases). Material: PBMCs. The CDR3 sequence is CASSPGHHVLTF. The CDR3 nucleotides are TGTGCCAGCAGCCCGGGACACCACGTCCTGACTTTC.